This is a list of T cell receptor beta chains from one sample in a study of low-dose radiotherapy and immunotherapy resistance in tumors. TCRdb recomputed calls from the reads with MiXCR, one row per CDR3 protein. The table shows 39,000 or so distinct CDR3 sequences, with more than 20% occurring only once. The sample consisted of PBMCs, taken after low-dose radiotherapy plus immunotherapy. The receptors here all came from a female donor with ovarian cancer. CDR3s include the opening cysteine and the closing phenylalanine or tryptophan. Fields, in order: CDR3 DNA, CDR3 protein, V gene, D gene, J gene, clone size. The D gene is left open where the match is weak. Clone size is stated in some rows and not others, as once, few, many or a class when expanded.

TGCGCCAGCAGCTTGGATGGCAGGGGGCAGAATTCACCCCTCCACTTT CASSLDGRGQNSPLHF TRBV5-1 TRBD1 TRBJ1-6 .
TGTGCCAGCAGCTTACACGGAGCCCCAAGGGAGACCCAGTACTTC CASSLHGAPRETQYF TRBV7-2 . TRBJ2-5 many
TGTGCCAGCAGCCGTCCGACAGGGCCCTACGAGCAGTACTTC CASSRPTGPYEQYF TRBV6-5 TRBD1 TRBJ2-7 .
TGTGCCAGCAGCTTATGGGTAGGGGGAGCGGGGCCCCACAATGAGCAGTTCTTC CASSLWVGGAGPHNEQFF TRBV7-2 . TRBJ2-1 few
TGTGCCAGCAGCTTAAGTCTCCTTGGTGAGCAGTACTTC CASSLSLLGEQYF TRBV7-9 . TRBJ2-7 many
TGTGCCAGCAGTTTAAAATACGAGCAGTACTTC CASSLKYEQYF TRBV28 . TRBJ2-7 many
TGTGCCAGCAGCAAGGGGCAGGGGAGGGCAGATACGCAGTATTTT CASSKGQGRADTQYF TRBV7-3 . TRBJ2-3 many
TGCGCCAGCAGCCACCGAATATCCGGGGTCGGCACAGATACGCAGTATTTT CASSHRISGVGTDTQYF TRBV5-1 . TRBJ2-3 many
TGTGCCAGTAGTACCAGACAGGGTACCGGGGAGCTGTTTTTT CASSTRQGTGELFF TRBV19 TRBD1 TRBJ2-2 few
TGCAGTGCGCCAGGGACAGGGGATGGCTACACCTTC CSAPGTGDGYTF TRBV20-1 TRBD1 TRBJ1-2 few
TGTGCCAGCAGCGCCGTGACAGGGGATGGCTATGGCTACACCTTC CASSAVTGDGYGYTF TRBV9 TRBD1 TRBJ1-2 many
TGTGCCAGTAGTATCGCGGGGCTGAGCACAGATACGCAGTATTTT CASSIAGLSTDTQYF TRBV19 . TRBJ2-3 many
TGCGCCAGCAGCCCACCGGGACTAGCGGGAAACAATGAGCAGTTCTTC CASSPPGLAGNNEQFF TRBV5-1 TRBD2 TRBJ2-1 .
TGTGCCAGCAGAAATGGGGCTAGCGGAGAATACGAGCAGTACTTC CASRNGASGEYEQYF TRBV7-8 TRBD2 TRBJ2-7 many
TGTGCCAGCGAACCGGGACTACGGGAGACCCAGTACTTC CASEPGLRETQYF TRBV6-1 TRBD2 TRBJ2-5 many
. CAWAKGISPGEFF TRBV30 . TRBJ2-1 few
TGTGCCAGCAGCTTAGTACAGGGCAGCGGGGAGCTGTTTTTT CASSLVQGSGELFF TRBV7-9 . TRBJ2-2 many
TGCGCCAGCAGCCAGAGGGGCGACGGGGTCGAGCAGTACTTC CASSQRGDGVEQYF TRBV4-1 . TRBJ2-7 many
TGTGCCTGGAGTTCGGGACAGGGGGCCGGGGAGCTGTTTTTT CAWSSGQGAGELFF TRBV30 TRBD1 TRBJ2-2 many
TGCGCCAGCACCTTAGCGGGACTCCCCTACAATGAGCAGTTCTTC CASTLAGLPYNEQFF TRBV5-1 TRBD2 TRBJ2-1 many
TGCGCCAGCAGCAGGGACGAAGTATACAATGAGCAGTTCTTC CASSRDEVYNEQFF TRBV5-1 . TRBJ2-1 many
TGTGCCAGCAGTCCACAGGGAGGAAATCAGCCCCAGCATTTT CASSPQGGNQPQHF TRBV2 . TRBJ1-5 .
TGCAGTGCTAGAGAGGTAGGAACAGCCAACAACGAGCAGTACTTC CSAREVGTANNEQYF TRBV20-1 . TRBJ2-7 .
TGTGCCAGCATCACGGAACGCAATCAGCCCCAGCATTTT CASITERNQPQHF TRBV2 . TRBJ1-5 many
TGTGCCAGCAGTGAAGAGACAGGGGGAGGATGGTTGTTCTTC CASSEETGGGWLFF TRBV2 TRBD1 TRBJ2-1 once
TGTGCCAGCAGCCAGACAGGGATAGGCACCGGGGAGCTGTTTTTT CASSQTGIGTGELFF TRBV28 TRBD1 TRBJ2-2 many
TGTGCCAGCAGTAAACAGGGTCTGTTACAGCCCCAGCATTTT CASSKQGLLQPQHF TRBV27 . TRBJ1-5 few
TGCAGCGTTGAGAACCGGGACAGGGACCACAATGAGCAGTTCTTC CSVENRDRDHNEQFF TRBV29-1 TRBD1 TRBJ2-1 medium-sized
TGTGCCAGCTCACCACAACAGAACTATGGCTACACCTTC CASSPQQNYGYTF TRBV18 . TRBJ1-2 many
TGTGCCAGCAGGCGTGTGGGGTCCTACAATGAGCAGTTCTTC CASRRVGSYNEQFF TRBV28 . TRBJ2-1 few
TGTGCCAGCAGTGAAGCGCCGGGACAGGGCTACGAGCAGTACTTC CASSEAPGQGYEQYF TRBV6-1 TRBD1 TRBJ2-7 many
TGTGCCAGCAAAAGGACGGAGGATCAGCCCCAGCATTTT CASKRTEDQPQHF TRBV2 . TRBJ1-5 many
TGTGCCAGCAGTTTCTTTGGTGGGGGATCCTACGAGCAGTACTTC CASSFFGGGSYEQYF TRBV12-3/TRBV12-4 . TRBJ2-7 many
TGCGCCAGCAGCGCGGACAGGGGGCGATACGAGCAGTACTTC CASSADRGRYEQYF TRBV5-1 TRBD1 TRBJ2-7 .
TGTGCCAGCAGCCACGCGGGACAGACCTACGAGCAGTACTTC CASSHAGQTYEQYF TRBV14 . TRBJ2-7 many
TGCGCCAGCAGTGAGTCTTCTGGCACTGAAGCTTTCTTT CASSESSGTEAFF TRBV10-1 . TRBJ1-1 few
TGTGCCAGCAGGGAAGGGACGAACCTCAATCAGCCCCAGCATTTT CASREGTNLNQPQHF TRBV28 . TRBJ1-5 .
TGCGCCAGCAGTCAAAGAAGCGGGCGTAAAGACAATGAGCAGTTCTTC CASSQRSGRKDNEQFF TRBV23-1 . TRBJ2-1 many
TGTGCCAGTAGTACGTCAGGGGCCTACGAGCAGTACTTC CASSTSGAYEQYF TRBV19 . TRBJ2-7 many
TGTGCCAGCAGCCCTGGCGGCGGGGATTACACAGATACGCAGTATTTT CASSPGGGDYTDTQYF TRBV7-3 . TRBJ2-3 many
TGTGCCAGCAGTCAACGGCCTTGGGGACAGGGAGTCTCTGGGGCCAACGTCCTGACTTTC CASSQRPWGQGVSGANVLTF TRBV28 TRBD1 TRBJ2-6 .
TGCAGCGTTGAAGTGGGGGGCGACAACCTGGGGTCCTACGAGCAGTACTTC CSVEVGGDNLGSYEQYF TRBV29-1 . TRBJ2-7 many
TGCGCCAGCAGCGACGACGGACGGAGCTCTGGAAACACCATATATTTT CASSDDGRSSGNTIYF TRBV5-1 . TRBJ1-3 many
TGTGCCAGCAGCAGGGGGCCGGGTGAAGCTTTCTTT CASSRGPGEAFF TRBV28 TRBD1 TRBJ1-1 .
TGCGCCAGCAGCGACGGGACTAGCGGGGGTCCTGGGGCTGAGCAGTACTTC CASSDGTSGGPGAEQYF TRBV5-1 TRBD2 TRBJ2-7 .
TGTGCCTGGAGTGTAGGCGGGGTACCTAGCACAGATACGCAGTATTTT CAWSVGGVPSTDTQYF TRBV30 . TRBJ2-3 many
TGTGCCAGCAGCCCTACCGGCAGGGCGGAATTCGGGGAGCTGTTTTTT CASSPTGRAEFGELFF TRBV28 . TRBJ2-2 .
TGTGCCAGCAGCCCCCTATCGGGGACAGGGCCTATTAGGGAGGCTTTCTTT CASSPLSGTGPIREAFF TRBV7-8 TRBD1 TRBJ1-1 many